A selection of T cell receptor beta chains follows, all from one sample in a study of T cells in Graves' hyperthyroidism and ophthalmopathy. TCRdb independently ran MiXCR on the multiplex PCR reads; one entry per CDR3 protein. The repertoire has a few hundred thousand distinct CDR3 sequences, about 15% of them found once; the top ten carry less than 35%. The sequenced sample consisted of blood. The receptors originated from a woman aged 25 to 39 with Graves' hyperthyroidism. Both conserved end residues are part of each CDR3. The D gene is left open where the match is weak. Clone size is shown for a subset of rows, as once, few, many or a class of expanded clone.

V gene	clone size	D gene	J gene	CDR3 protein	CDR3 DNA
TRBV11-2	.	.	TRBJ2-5	CASRPDSQEAQYF	TGTGCCAGCAGACCTGACAGTCAAGAGGCCCAGTACTTC
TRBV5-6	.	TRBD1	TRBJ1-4	CASSQKTGGKATNEKLFF	TGTGCCAGCAGCCAAAAGACAGGGGGCAAGGCAACTAATGAAAAACTGTTTTTT
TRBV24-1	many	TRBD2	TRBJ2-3	CATSIAGGGTRTDTQYF	TGTGCCACCAGTATAGCGGGAGGGGGCACAAGAACAGATACGCAGTATTTT
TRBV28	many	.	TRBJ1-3	CASSYNRGHSGNTIYF	TGTGCCAGCAGTTACAATAGGGGCCACTCTGGAAACACCATATATTTT
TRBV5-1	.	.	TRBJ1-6	CASSFEGSSYNSPLHF	TGCGCCAGCAGTTTTGAGGGGAGCTCCTATAATTCACCCCTCCACTTT
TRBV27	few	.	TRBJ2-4	CASSLSPLTARVGQYF	TGTGCCAGCAGTTTATCTCCATTAACGGCCAGGGTGGGTCAGTACTTC
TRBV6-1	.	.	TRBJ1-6	CASSEGSPLHF	TGTGCCAGCAGTGAGGGTTCACCCCTCCACTTT
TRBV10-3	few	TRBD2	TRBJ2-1	CAISGGTSGNYNEQFF	TGTGCCATCAGTGGAGGGACTAGCGGAAATTACAATGAGCAGTTCTTC
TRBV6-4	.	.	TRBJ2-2	CASRRTGLNTGELFF	TGTGCCAGCCGCCGGACTGGACTTAACACCGGGGAGCTGTTTTTT
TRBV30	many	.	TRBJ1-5	CAWSPSNQPQHF	TGTGCCTGGAGCCCTTCCAATCAGCCCCAGCATTTT
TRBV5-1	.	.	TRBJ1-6	CASSPAQGRNSPLHF	TGCGCCAGCAGCCCGGCTCAGGGGCGAAATTCACCCCTCCACTTT
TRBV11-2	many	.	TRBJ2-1	CASSLNRGVDEQFF	TGTGCCAGCAGCTTAAACCGCGGTGTAGACGAGCAGTTCTTC
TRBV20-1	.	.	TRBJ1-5	CSARVGGNSNQPQHF	TGCAGTGCTAGAGTTGGCGGAAATAGCAATCAGCCCCAGCATTTT
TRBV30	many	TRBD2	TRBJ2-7	CAWRESGGGPSYEQYF	TGTGCCTGGAGAGAATCCGGGGGAGGGCCCTCCTACGAGCAGTACTTC
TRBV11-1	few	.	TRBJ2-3	CASSDDPKTGTDTQYF	TGTGCCAGCAGCGACGATCCTAAAACAGGCACAGATACGCAGTATTTT
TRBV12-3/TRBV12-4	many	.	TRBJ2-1	CASSSGQTSYNEQFF	TGTGCCAGCAGTTCGGGACAAACTTCCTACAATGAGCAGTTCTTC
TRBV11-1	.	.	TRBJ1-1	CASSLGIGSGTEAFF	TGTGCCAGCAGCTTAGGAATAGGGTCGGGGACTGAAGCTTTCTTT
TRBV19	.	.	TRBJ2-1	CASRRASSYNEQFF	TGTGCCAGTAGGCGGGCAAGCTCCTACAATGAGCAGTTCTTC
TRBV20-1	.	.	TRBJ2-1	CSGRTRVSYNKQFF	TGCAGTGGCCGGACCCGGGTCTCCTACAATAAGCAGTTCTTC
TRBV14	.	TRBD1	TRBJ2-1	CASSQPGQGNNEQFF	TGTGCCAGCAGCCAACCGGGACAGGGGAACAATGAGCAGTTCTTC
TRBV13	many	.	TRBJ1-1	CASSLRQTEAFF	TGTGCCAGCAGCCTAAGGCAGACTGAAGCTTTCTTT
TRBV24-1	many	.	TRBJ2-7	CATSDLGTPYEQYF	TGTGCCACCAGTGATTTGGGGACCCCCTACGAGCAGTACTTC
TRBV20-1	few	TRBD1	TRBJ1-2	CSADHDRVDYGYTF	TGCAGTGCGGACCACGACAGGGTTGACTATGGCTACACCTTC
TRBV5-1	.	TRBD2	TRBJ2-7	CASSPGGGGPYEQYF	TGCGCCAGCAGCCCGGGGGGGGGTGGACCCTACGAGCAGTACTTC
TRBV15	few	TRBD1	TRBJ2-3	CATSRTTGVADTQYF	TGTGCCACCAGCAGAACGACAGGGGTGGCAGATACGCAGTATTTT
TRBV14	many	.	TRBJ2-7	CASSTLTGIRHEQYF	TGTGCCAGCAGCACCCTAACAGGGATCCGGCACGAGCAGTACTTC
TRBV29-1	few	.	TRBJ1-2	CSVAIALRGYGYTF	TGCAGCGTTGCTATAGCCCTTCGAGGCTATGGCTACACCTTC
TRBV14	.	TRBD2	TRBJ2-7	CASSHQGSPGLAGEPTPFYYEQYF	TGTGCCAGCAGCCACCAGGGCTCCCCGGGACTAGCGGGAGAGCCCACCCCCTTCTACTACGAGCAGTACTTC
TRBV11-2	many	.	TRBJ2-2	CASSPLSSTGELFF	TGTGCCAGCAGCCCACTTAGTTCCACCGGGGAGCTGTTTTTT
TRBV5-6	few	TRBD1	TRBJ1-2	CASSHNAGTGGANYGYTF	TGTGCCAGCAGCCACAACGCCGGGACAGGGGGAGCGAACTATGGCTACACCTTC
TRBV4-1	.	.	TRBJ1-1	CASSQASGTEAFF	TGCGCCAGCAGCCAAGCGTCAGGCACTGAAGCTTTCTTT
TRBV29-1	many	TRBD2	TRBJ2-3	CSVETLADHTDTQYF	TGCAGCGTTGAAACCCTAGCGGACCACACAGATACGCAGTATTTT
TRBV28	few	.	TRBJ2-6	CASIEARGANVLTF	TGTGCCAGCATAGAGGCGCGGGGGGCCAACGTCCTGACTTTC